This TCR beta chain came from a study of cytomegalovirus exposure and HLA in healthy donors. About the research overall: A previous analysis identified around 120 million unique TCR beta sequences derived from around 200 million T cells.

Findings and caveats of the study: Reports showed the classifier diagnosing cytomegalovirus status with high specificity and sensitivity.

PCR employed 60 Vbeta and 13 Jbeta primers. Libraries were prepared by immunoSEQ multiplex PCR; TCRdb keeps only in-frame clonotypes and omits some of them. The profile shows about 170,000 clones, nearly 80% of them singletons. The CDR3 is made up of 14 amino acids. Germline V gene data show CDR1 as SGHNT and CDR2 as YENEEA. Trimming took off 1 base at V and 1 base at J, with 7 bases between the two ends. Comment on this clone: Antigen specificity is unknown.

This sequence originates from a man in his forties in good health and CMV-seropositive. The chain is built from TRBV11-3 and TRBJ1-1, with no clear D. Specimen: PBMCs. The CDR3 spells CASSLGQANTEAFF. The CDR3 coding sequence is TGTGCCAGCAGCTTAGGCCAGGCGAACACTGAAGCTTTCTTT.